This note documents a single T cell receptor beta chain sequence. The antigen remains unidentified. The record originates from a study of cytomegalovirus exposure and HLA in healthy donors. The CDR3 is made up of 14 amino acids. V lost 5 bases, J lost 0 bases, and 11 bases lay in between. The V gene's germline CDR1 is SGHVS and CDR2 FNYEAQ. The study ran its PCR with 60 Vbeta and 13 Jbeta primers. Clones were sequenced by immunoSEQ multiplex PCR, and TCRdb holds only the in-frame ones, with some missing. The sample consists of more than 85,000 clones, around four fifths of them appearing once. Study results and limitations: In a later analysis, across HLA loci, associated TCR counts were highest for DRB1, lowest for HLA-C. Across donors, sequencing depth was assumed by presence/absence analyses to be roughly uniform.

The source of this sequence is a boy younger than 18 in good health and CMV-seronegative. The sample consisted of PBMCs. The chain couples TRBV7-6 to TRBJ2-7, with D unclear. In nucleotides, the CDR3 is TGTGCCAGCAGCCTGAGGTCAAGCTCCTACGAGCAGTACTTC. It codes for CASSLRSSSYEQYF.